The rows below give T cell receptor beta chains drawn from one sample of a study of T cell changes during pregnancy in multiple sclerosis. The table came from immunoSEQ multiplex PCR; TCRdb's copy has only in-frame clones and leaves some out. This table holds tens of thousands of clones, approximately 93% found once. Sequences were derived from CD8+ T cells from peripheral blood mononuclear cells, sampled in the second trimester of pregnancy. The source is a female donor with multiple sclerosis, enrolled in a pregnancy study. The CDR3 runs from the conserved cysteine through the conserved F or W. Clone size, where shown, is once, few, many, or a class for clones that have expanded.

v_call	clone_size	cdr3_aa
TRBV30	-	CAWRLRLAGEYGEQFF
TRBV20-1	-	CSAWASYGYTF
TRBV19	-	CASSIKRLTEAFF
TRBV19	-	CASSPGASGSHEQYF
TRBV27	-	CASSPPGQDEQFF
TRBV19	once	CASSTSPTGFGNTIYF
TRBV14	-	CASSQDTTFYEQYF
TRBV5-4	once	CASSSRTSGEYEQYF
TRBV10-3	-	CAISGRGDQPQHF
TRBV10-3	-	CAISEWVGERTEAFF
TRBV28	-	CASSFVTGVSHGYTF
TRBV30	-	CAWGSGSSYEQYF